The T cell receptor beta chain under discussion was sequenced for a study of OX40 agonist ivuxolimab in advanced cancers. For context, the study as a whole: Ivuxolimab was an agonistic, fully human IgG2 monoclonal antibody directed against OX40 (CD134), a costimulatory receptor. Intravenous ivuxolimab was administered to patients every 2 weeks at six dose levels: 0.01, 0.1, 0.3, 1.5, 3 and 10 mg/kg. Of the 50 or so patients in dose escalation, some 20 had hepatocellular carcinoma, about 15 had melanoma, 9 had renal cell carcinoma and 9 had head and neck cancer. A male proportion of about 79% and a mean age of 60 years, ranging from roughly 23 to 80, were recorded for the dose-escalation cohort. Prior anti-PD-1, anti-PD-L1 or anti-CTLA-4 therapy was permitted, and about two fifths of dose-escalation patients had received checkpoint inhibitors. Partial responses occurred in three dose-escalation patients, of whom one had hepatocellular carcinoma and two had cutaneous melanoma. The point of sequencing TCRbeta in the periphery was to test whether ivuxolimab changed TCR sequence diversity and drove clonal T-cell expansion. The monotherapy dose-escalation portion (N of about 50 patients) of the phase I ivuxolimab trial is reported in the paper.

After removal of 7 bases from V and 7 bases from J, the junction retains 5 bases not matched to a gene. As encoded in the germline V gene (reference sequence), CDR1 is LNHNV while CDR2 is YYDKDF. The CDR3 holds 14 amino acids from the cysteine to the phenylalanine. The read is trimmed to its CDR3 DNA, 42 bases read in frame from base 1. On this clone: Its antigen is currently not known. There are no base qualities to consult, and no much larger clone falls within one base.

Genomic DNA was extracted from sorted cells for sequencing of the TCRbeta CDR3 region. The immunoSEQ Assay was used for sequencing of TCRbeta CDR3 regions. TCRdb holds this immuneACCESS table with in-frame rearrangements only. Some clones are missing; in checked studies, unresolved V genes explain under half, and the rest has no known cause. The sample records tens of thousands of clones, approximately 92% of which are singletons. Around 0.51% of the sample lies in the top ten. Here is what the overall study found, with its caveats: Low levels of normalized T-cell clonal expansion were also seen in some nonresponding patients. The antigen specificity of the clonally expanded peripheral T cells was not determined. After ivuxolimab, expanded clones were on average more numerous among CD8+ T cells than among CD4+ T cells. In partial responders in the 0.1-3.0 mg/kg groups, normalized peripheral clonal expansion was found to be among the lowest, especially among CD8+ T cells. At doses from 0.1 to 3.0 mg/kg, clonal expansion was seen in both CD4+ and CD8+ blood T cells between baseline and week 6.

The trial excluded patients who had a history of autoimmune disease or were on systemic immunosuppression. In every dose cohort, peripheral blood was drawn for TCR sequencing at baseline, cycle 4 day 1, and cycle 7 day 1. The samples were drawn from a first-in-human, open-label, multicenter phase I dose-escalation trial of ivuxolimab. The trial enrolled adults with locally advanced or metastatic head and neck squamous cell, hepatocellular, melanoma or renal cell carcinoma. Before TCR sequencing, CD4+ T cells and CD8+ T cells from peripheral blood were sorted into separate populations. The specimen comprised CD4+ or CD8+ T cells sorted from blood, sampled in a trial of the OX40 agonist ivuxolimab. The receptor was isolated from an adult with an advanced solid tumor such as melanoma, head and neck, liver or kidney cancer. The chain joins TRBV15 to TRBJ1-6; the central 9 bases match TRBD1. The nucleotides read TGTGCCACCACAACCGGGACAGGGAATTCACCCCTCCACTTT. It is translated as CATTTGTGNSPLHF. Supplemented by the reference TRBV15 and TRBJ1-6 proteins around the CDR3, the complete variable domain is DAMVIQNPRYQVTQFGKPVTLSCSQTLNHNVMYWYQQKSSQAPKLLFHYYDKDFNNEADTPDNFQSRRPNTSFCFLDIRSPGLGDTAMYLCATTTGTGNSPLHFGNGTRLTVT.